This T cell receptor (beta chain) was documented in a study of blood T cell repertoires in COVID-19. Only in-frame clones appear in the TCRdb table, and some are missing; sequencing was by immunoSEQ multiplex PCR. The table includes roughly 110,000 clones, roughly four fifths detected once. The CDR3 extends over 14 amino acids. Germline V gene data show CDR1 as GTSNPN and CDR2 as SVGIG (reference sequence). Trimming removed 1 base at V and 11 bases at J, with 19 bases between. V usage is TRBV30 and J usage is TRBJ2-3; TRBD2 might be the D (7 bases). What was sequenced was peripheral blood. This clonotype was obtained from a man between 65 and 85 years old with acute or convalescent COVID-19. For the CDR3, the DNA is TGTGCCTGGAGTGCCCAGGGACTGCGGGGGCAGCAGTATTTT. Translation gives CAWSAQGLRGQQYF.